This TCR beta chain was captured in a study of monozygotic twins with inflammatory bowel disease. Using the 5' RACE reads, TCRdb records one entry per CDR3 protein without DNA. The sample holds around 380,000 distinct CDR3 sequences. This CDR3 has 15 residues. Germline CDR1 is MGHRA and CDR2 is YSYEKL. The sequence came from a human donor with ulcerative colitis or Crohn's disease, or a healthy co-twin of an affected twin (not recorded which). This chain uses TRBV4-1 with TRBJ1-1; TCRdb selects TRBD1, and the lack of DNA leaves this call unchecked. The sample was blood. The CDR3: CASSLGERGDTEAFF.